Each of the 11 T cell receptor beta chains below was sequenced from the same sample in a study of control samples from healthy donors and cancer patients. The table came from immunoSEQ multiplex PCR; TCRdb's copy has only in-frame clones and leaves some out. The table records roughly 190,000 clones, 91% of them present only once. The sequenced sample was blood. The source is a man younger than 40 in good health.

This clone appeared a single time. In nucleotides, the CDR3 is TGTGCCAGCAGTCGAGGGACAGGTTCCTACGAGCAGTACTTC. Residues: CASSRGTGSYEQYF. The genes are TRBV27 and TRBJ2-7, with 8 bases aligning to TRBD1. The germline V gene has CDR1 MNHEY and CDR2 SMNVEV (reference sequence). The ends lost 5 bases at V and 1 base at J; junction bases unmatched: 4. The CDR3 has 14 residues.

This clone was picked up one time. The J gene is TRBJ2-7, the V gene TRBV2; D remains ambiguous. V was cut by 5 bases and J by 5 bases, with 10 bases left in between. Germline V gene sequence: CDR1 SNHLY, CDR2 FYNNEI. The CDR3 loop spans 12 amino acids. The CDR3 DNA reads TGTGCCAGCAGTAGGGAATGGCACGAGCAGTACTTC. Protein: CASSREWHEQYF. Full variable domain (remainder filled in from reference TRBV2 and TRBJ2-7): EPEVTQTPSHQVTQMGQEVILRCVPISNHLYFYWYRQILGQKVEFLVSFYNNEISEKSEIFDDQFSVERPDGSNFTLKIRSTKLEDSAMYFCASSREWHEQYFGPGTRLTVT.

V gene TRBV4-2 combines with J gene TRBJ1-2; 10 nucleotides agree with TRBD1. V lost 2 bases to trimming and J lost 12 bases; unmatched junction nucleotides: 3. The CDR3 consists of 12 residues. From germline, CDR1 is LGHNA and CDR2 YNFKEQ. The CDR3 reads CASSQRQGAHTF. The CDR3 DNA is TGTGCCAGCAGCCAAAGACAGGGGGCACACACCTTC.

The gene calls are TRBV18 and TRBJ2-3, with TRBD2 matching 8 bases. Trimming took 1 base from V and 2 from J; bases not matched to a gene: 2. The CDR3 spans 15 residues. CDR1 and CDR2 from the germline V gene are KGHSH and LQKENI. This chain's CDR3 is CASSPQRGLTDTQYF. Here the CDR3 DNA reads TGTGCCAGCTCACCACAGCGGGGGCTCACAGATACGCAGTATTTT.

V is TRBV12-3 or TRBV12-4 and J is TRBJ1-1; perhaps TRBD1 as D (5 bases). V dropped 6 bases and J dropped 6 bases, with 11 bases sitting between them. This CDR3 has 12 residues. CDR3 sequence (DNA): TGTGCCAGCAGGGTTGTAGGGGCTGAAGCTTTCTTT. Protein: CASRVVGAEAFF.

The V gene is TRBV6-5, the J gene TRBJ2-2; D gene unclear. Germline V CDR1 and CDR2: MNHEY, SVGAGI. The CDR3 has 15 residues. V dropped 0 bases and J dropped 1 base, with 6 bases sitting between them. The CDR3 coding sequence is TGTGCCAGCAGTTACTCGTTGGGGAACACCGGGGAGCTGTTTTTT. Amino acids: CASSYSLGNTGELFF.

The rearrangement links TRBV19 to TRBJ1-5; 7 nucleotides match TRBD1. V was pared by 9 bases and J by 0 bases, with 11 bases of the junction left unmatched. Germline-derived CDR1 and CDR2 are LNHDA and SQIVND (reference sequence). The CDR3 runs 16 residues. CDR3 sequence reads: CASKDGTAYSNQPQHF. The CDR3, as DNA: TGTGCCAGCAAGGATGGGACAGCATATAGCAATCAGCCCCAGCATTTT. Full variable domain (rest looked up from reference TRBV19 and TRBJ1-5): DGGITQSPKYLFRKEGQNVTLSCEQNLNHDAMYWYRQDPGQGLRLIYYSQIVNDFQKGDIAEGYSVSREKKESFPLTVTSAQKNPTAFYLCASKDGTAYSNQPQHFGDGTRLSIL.

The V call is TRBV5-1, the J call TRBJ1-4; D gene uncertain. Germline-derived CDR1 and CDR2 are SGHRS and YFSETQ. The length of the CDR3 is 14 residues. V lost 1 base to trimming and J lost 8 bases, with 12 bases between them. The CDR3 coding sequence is TGCGCCAGCAGCTTGTCCGGGATTGGAGAAAAACTGTTTTTT. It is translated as CASSLSGIGEKLFF.

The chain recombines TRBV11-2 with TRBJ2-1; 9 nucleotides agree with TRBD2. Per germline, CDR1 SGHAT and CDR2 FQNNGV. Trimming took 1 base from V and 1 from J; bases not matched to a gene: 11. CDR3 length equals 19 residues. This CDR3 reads CASSLVNPAGGLSYNEQFF. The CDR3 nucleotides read TGTGCCAGCAGCTTAGTTAATCCAGCGGGGGGACTTTCCTACAATGAGCAGTTCTTC.

The CDR3 coding sequence is TGCGCCAGCAGCTTGGAGGGCACCGGGGAGCTGTTTTTT. Amino acids: CASSLEGTGELFF. The chain links TRBV5-1 to TRBJ2-2; D call uncertain. Per the germline V gene, CDR1 is SGHRS and CDR2 is YFSETQ. The length of the CDR3 is 13 residues. The V gene lost 0 bases and the J gene lost 4 bases, with 4 bases spanning the gap.

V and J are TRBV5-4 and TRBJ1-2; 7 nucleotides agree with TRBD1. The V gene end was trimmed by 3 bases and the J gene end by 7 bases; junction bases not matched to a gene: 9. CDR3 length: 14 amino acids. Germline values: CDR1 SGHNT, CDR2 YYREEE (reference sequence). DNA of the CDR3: TGTGCCAGCAGCTCGACGACAGGGTTGAGTGGCTACACCTTC. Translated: CASSSTTGLSGYTF.